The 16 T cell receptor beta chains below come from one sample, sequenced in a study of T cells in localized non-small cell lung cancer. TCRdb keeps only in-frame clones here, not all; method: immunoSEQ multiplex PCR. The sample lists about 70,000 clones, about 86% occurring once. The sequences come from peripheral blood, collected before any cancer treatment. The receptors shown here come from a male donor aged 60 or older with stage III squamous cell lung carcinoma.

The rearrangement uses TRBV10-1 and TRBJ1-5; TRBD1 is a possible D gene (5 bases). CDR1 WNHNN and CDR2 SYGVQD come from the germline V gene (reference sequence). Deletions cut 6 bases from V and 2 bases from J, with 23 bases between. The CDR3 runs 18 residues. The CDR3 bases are TGCGCCAGCAGCGACGCTCGGGACTCGGGCCGTGGCAATCAGCCCCAGCATTTT. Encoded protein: CASSDARDSGRGNQPQHF.

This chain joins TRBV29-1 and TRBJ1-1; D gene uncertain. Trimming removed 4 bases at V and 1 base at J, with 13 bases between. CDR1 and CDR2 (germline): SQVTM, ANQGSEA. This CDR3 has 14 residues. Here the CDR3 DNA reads TGCAGCGTTGTAGTGGCAGGTGGGAACACTGAAGCTTTCTTT. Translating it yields CSVVVAGGNTEAFF. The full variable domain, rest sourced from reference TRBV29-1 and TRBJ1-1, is SAVISQKPSRDICQRGTSLTIQCQVDSQVTMMFWYRQQPGQSLTLIATANQGSEATYESGFVIDKFPISRPNLTFSTLTVSNMSPEDSSIYLCSVVVAGGNTEAFFGQGTRLTVV.

The CDR3 DNA sequence: TGTGCCAGTAGTATAGCGAGTCCGGCGAGGTGGGAAAAACTGTTTTTT. It translates to CASSIASPARWEKLFF. The chain combines TRBV19 with TRBJ1-4; unclear D gene. Trimming cost V 1 base and J 8 bases, with 17 bases left between them. From germline, CDR1 is LNHDA and CDR2 SQIVND (reference sequence). The CDR3 is 16 amino acids. Based on the CDR3 plus reference TRBV19 and TRBJ1-4, the full variable domain is DGGITQSPKYLFRKEGQNVTLSCEQNLNHDAMYWYRQDPGQGLRLIYYSQIVNDFQKGDIAEGYSVSREKKESFPLTVTSAQKNPTAFYLCASSIASPARWEKLFFGSGTQLSVL.

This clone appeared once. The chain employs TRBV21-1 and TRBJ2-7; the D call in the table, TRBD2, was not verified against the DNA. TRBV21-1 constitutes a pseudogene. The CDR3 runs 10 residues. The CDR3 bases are TGTGCCAGGCCTACTTACGAGCAGTACTTC. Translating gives CARPTYEQYF.

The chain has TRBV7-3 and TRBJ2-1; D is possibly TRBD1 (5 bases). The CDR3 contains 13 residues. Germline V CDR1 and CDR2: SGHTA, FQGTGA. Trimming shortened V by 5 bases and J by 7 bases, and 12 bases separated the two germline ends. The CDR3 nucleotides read TGTGCCAGCAGCCCCGGGCGGACAAATGAGCAGTTCTTC. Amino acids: CASSPGRTNEQFF.

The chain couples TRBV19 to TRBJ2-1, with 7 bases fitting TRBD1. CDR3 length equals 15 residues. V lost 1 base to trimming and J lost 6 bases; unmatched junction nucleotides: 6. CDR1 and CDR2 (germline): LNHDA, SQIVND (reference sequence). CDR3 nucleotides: TGTGCCAGTAGTATAGGGGACAGACAGGGCAATGAGCAGTTCTTC. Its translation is CASSIGDRQGNEQFF.

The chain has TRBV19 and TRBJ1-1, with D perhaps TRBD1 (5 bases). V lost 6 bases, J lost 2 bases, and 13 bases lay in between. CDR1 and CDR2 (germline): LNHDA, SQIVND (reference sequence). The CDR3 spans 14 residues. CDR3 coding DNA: TGTGCCAGTAGGCCCCAGGGACCAAACACTGAAGCTTTCTTT. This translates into CASRPQGPNTEAFF.

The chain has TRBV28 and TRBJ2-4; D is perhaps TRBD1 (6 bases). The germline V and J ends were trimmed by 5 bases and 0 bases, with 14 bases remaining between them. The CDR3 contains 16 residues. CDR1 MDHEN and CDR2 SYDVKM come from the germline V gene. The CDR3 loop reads CASSIGQSLAKNIQYF. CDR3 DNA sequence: TGTGCCAGCAGTATCGGACAGTCTCTAGCCAAAAACATTCAGTACTTC.

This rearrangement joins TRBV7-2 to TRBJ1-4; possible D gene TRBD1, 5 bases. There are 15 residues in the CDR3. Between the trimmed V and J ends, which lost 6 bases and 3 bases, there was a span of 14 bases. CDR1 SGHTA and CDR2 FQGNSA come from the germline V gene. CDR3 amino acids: CASSPRGGANEKLFF. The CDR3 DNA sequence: TGTGCCAGCAGTCCCCGGGGAGGGGCTAATGAAAAACTGTTTTTT.

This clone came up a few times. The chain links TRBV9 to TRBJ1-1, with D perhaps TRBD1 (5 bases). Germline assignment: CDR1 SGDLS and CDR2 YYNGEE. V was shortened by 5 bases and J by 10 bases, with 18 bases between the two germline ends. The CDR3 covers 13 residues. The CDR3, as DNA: TGTGCCAGCAGTGAAGGAGGCAGTACAGGAGCTTTCTTT. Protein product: CASSEGGSTGAFF.

CDR3 loop: CATSSQGDTEAFF. CDR3 DNA sequence: TGTGCCACCAGTTCTCAGGGAGATACTGAAGCTTTCTTT. V and J are TRBV15 and TRBJ1-1; tentative D call: TRBD1 (5 bases). This CDR3 has 13 residues. V was clipped by 6 bases and J by 5 bases, with 13 bases between them. Germline assignment: CDR1 LNHNV and CDR2 YYDKDF (reference sequence). The variable domain in full, with the rest retrieved from reference TRBV15 and TRBJ1-1, is DAMVIQNPRYQVTQFGKPVTLSCSQTLNHNVMYWYQQKSSQAPKLLFHYYDKDFNNEADTPDNFQSRRPNTSFCFLDIRSPGLGDTAMYLCATSSQGDTEAFFGQGTRLTVV.

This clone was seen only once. Here the CDR3 DNA reads TGTGCCAGCAGCTTAGCCGAGCGGGTGACCGGGGAGCTGTTTTTT. Encoded protein: CASSLAERVTGELFF. This chain uses TRBV7-2 with TRBJ2-2, with D perhaps matching TRBD2 (6 bases). The length of the CDR3 is 15 residues. V shed 0 bases and J shed 5 bases, with 10 bases lying between them. Germline-derived CDR1 and CDR2 are SGHTA and FQGNSA.

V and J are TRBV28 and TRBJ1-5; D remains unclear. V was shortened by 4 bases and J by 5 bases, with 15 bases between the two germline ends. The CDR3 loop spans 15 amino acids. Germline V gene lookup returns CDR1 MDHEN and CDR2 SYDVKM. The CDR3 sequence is CASSSVKGWDQPQHF. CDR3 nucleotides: TGTGCCAGCAGTTCTGTGAAAGGTTGGGATCAGCCCCAGCATTTT.

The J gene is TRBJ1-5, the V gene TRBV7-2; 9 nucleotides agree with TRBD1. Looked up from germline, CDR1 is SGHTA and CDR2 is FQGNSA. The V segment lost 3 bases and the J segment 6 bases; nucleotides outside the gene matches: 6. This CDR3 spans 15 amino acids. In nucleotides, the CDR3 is TGTGCCAGCAGCTTTAGGACAGGGGAGGGTCAGCCCCAGCATTTT. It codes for CASSFRTGEGQPQHF.

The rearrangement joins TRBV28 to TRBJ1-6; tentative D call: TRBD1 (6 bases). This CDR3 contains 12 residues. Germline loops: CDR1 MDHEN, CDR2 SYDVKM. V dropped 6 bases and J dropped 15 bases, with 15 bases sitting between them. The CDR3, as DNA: TGTGCCAGCAGCCCCAGGGGTCAGGGCCTCCACTTT. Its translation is CASSPRGQGLHF.

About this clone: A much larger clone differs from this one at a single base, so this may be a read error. The CDR3 sequence: CASSLANQPQHF. CDR3 DNA: TGTGCCAGCAGCTTAGCCAATCAGCCCCAGCATTTT. The rearrangement joins TRBV7-2 to TRBJ1-5; D not resolved. The CDR3 is 12 amino acids. Germline CDR1 reads SGHTA; CDR2 reads FQGNSA. Trimming left V 0 bases short and J 3 bases short, with 0 bases between.